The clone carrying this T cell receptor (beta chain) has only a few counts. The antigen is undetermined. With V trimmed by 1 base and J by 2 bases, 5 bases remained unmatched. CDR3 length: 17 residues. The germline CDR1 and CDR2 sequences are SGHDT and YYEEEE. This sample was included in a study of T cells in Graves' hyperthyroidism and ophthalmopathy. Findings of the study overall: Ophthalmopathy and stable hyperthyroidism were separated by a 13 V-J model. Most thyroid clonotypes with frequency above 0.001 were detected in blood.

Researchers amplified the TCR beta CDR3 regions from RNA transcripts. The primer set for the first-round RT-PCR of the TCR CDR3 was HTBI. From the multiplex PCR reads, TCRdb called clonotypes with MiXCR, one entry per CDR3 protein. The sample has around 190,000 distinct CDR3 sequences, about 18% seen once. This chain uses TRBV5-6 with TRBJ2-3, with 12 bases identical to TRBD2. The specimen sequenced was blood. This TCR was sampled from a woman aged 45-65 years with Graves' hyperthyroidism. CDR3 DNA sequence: TGTGCCAGCAGCTTGTATAGACTAGCGGGGGCCACAGATACGCAGTATTTT. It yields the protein CASSLYRLAGATDTQYF. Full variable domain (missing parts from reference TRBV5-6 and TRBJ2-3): DAGVTQSPTHLIKTRGQQVTLRCSPKSGHDTVSWYQQALGQGPQFIFQYYEEEERQRGNFPDRFSGHQFPNYSSELNVNALLLGDSALYLCASSLYRLAGATDTQYFGPGTRLTVL.